Following are 30 T cell receptor beta chains from one sample sequenced in a study of neurological immune-mediated disorders. TCRdb recomputed calls from the 5' RACE reads with MiXCR, one row per CDR3 protein. The data contain roughly 25,000 distinct CDR3 sequences, roughly 7% of them singletons. Sequenced: PBMCs. Receptors were obtained from a woman in her thirties or forties in good health.

This clonotype has ten or more counts. The rearrangement uses TRBV28 and TRBJ2-7, with 8 bases fitting TRBD2. The germline V gene encodes CDR1 MDHEN and CDR2 SYDVKM. Trimming at V came to 2 bases and at J to 2 bases, leaving 5 bases not matched to a gene. This CDR3 has 15 residues. The DNA for the CDR3 is TGTGCCAGCAGTTTAGGCGGGGGGCCCGCCTACGAGCAGTACTTC. This gives the protein CASSLGGGPAYEQYF.

This clonotype was picked up many times. The rearrangement uses TRBV5-1 and TRBJ2-7; D call uncertain. The germline V gene encodes CDR1 SGHRS and CDR2 YFSETQ. This CDR3 spans 13 amino acids. The V end was cut by 4 bases, the J end by 0 bases, with 8 bases between. The chain's CDR3 is CASSLISSYEQYF. CDR3 nucleotides: TGCGCCAGCAGCCTTATTAGCTCCTACGAGCAGTACTTC. The whole variable domain, remainder taken from reference TRBV5-1 and TRBJ2-7, is KAGVTQTPRYLIKTRGQQVTLSCSPISGHRSVSWYQQTPGQGLQFLFEYFSETQRNKGNFPGRFSGRQFSNSRSEMNVSTLELGDSALYLCASSLISSYEQYFGPGTRLTVT.

There are many counts of this clonotype. The chain recombines TRBV12-3 or TRBV12-4 with TRBJ1-1; D is uncertain. The CDR3 covers 11 residues. Trimming removed 6 bases at V and 7 bases at J, with 9 bases between. This CDR3 reads CASSAEHEAFF. CDR3 nucleotides: TGTGCCAGCAGCGCCGAACATGAAGCTTTCTTT.

This clonotype was seen many times. The chain is built from TRBV19 and TRBJ1-5, with a possible D match to TRBD1 (5 bases). Germline CDR1 reads LNHDA; CDR2 reads SQIVND (reference sequence). V dropped 8 bases and J dropped 5 bases, with 16 bases sitting between them. This CDR3 comprises 14 residues. CDR3 sequence (DNA): TGTGCCAGTCAAGGGCCAGGAGGGGATCAGCCCCAGCATTTT. Translated: CASQGPGGDQPQHF. Combining the CDR3 with reference TRBV19 and TRBJ1-5 gives the whole variable domain DGGITQSPKYLFRKEGQNVTLSCEQNLNHDAMYWYRQDPGQGLRLIYYSQIVNDFQKGDIAEGYSVSREKKESFPLTVTSAQKNPTAFYLCASQGPGGDQPQHFGDGTRLSIL.

This clonotype was detected ten times or more. V and J are TRBV6-6 and TRBJ1-1, with D unresolved. This CDR3 spans 13 amino acids. The ends were cut back, 4 bases at V and 4 bases at J, with 10 bases in the middle. The V gene's germline CDR1 is MNHNY and CDR2 SVGAGI (reference sequence). This CDR3 is CASSSDWGTEAFF. The CDR3 DNA reads as TGTGCCAGCAGTTCCGACTGGGGCACTGAAGCTTTCTTT.

The table lists this clonotype with many counts. The chain combines TRBV5-1 with TRBJ2-7; TRBD2 aligns across 9 bases. The CDR3 loop spans 16 amino acids. The V gene's germline CDR1 is SGHRS and CDR2 YFSETQ. Losses at the gene ends were 4 bases for V and 0 bases for J; bases not matched to a gene: 8. The CDR3 here is CASSASTSGSSYEQYF. The CDR3, as DNA: TGCGCCAGCAGCGCCTCGACTAGCGGATCCTCCTACGAGCAGTACTTC. Full variable domain (rest looked up from reference TRBV5-1 and TRBJ2-7): KAGVTQTPRYLIKTRGQQVTLSCSPISGHRSVSWYQQTPGQGLQFLFEYFSETQRNKGNFPGRFSGRQFSNSRSEMNVSTLELGDSALYLCASSASTSGSSYEQYFGPGTRLTVT.

This clonotype appeared many times. The chain combines TRBV24-1 with TRBJ2-3; 9 bases are shared with TRBD2. The CDR3 contains 16 residues. J was trimmed by 4 bases and V by 4 bases; bases with no gene match: 8. The V gene's germline CDR1 is KGHDR and CDR2 SFDVKD. This CDR3 reads CATSDPSREGADTQYF. CDR3 sequence (DNA): TGTGCCACCAGTGACCCCTCGCGGGAGGGGGCAGATACGCAGTATTTT.

At least ten counts were recorded for this clonotype. The chain employs TRBV29-1 and TRBJ2-5; possible D gene TRBD1, 6 bases. This CDR3 spans 13 amino acids. Per the germline V gene, CDR1 is SQVTM and CDR2 is ANQGSEA. V dropped 4 bases and J dropped 2 bases, with 11 bases sitting between them. The CDR3 nucleotides are TGCAGCGTTGCAGACAGGTGGCAAGAGACCCAGTACTTC. Translation gives CSVADRWQETQYF.

This clonotype occurred many times. The V gene is TRBV20-1, the J gene TRBJ2-1, with 9 bases matching TRBD2. Germline assignment: CDR1 DFQATT and CDR2 SNEGSKA (reference sequence). V lost 3 bases, J lost 4 bases, and 4 bases stayed unmatched. The CDR3 sequence is 14 residues long. CDR3 DNA sequence: TGCAGTGCTAGTGAGACTAGCGGTTACAATGAGCAGTTCTTC. As protein: CSASETSGYNEQFF.

About this clonotype itself: With a much larger clone just one base away, this may be a read error. This chain uses TRBV5-6 with TRBJ1-3; D not resolved. Germline CDR1 SGHDT, CDR2 YYEEEE. CDR3 length: 14 amino acids. Trimming took off 1 base at V and 1 base at J, with 6 bases between the two ends. CDR3 amino acids: CASSLSQSGNTIYF. As DNA, the CDR3 is TGTGCCAGCAGCTTGAGCCAGTCTGGAAACACCATATATTTT.

By its share, this clonotype is medium-sized. The rearrangement uses TRBV5-1 and TRBJ1-1; possibly TRBD1 for D (5 bases). The germline V gene encodes CDR1 SGHRS and CDR2 YFSETQ. Trimming removed 2 bases from V and 4 bases from J, with 12 bases in between. This CDR3 comprises 14 residues. The CDR3 reads CASSLGAPGTEAFF. CDR3 DNA sequence: TGCGCCAGCAGCTTAGGGGCCCCCGGCACTGAAGCTTTCTTT.

This clonotype was counted many times. The chain has TRBV27 and TRBJ2-7, with 7 nucleotides matching TRBD2. The trim removed 2 bases at V and 5 bases at J, leaving 9 bases unmatched. Germline assignment: CDR1 MNHEY and CDR2 SMNVEV (reference sequence). CDR3 size: 15 residues. For the CDR3, the DNA is TGTGCCAGCAGTTTAACTTGGGAGGGCCGGAACGAGCAGTACTTC. Its protein is CASSLTWEGRNEQYF.

This clonotype was picked up many times. The chain combines TRBV7-2 with TRBJ2-3; possible D gene TRBD2, 5 bases. CDR1 is SGHTA, CDR2 FQGNSA, per germline. V lost 2 bases to trimming and J lost 6 bases, with 30 bases between them. The CDR3 is 20 residues long. CDR3: CASSLNPWTEPESGSDTQYF. The CDR3 DNA sequence: TGTGCCAGCAGCTTAAATCCCTGGACCGAGCCAGAGTCGGGGTCGGATACGCAGTATTTT. The full variable domain, rest sourced from reference TRBV7-2 and TRBJ2-3, is GAGVSQSPSNKVTEKGKDVELRCDPISGHTALYWYRQSLGQGLEFLIYFQGNSAPDKSGLPSDRFSAERTGGSVSTLTIQRTQQEDSAVYLCASSLNPWTEPESGSDTQYFGPGTRLTVL.

This clonotype has at least ten counts. The chain is built from TRBV3-1 and TRBJ2-1; perhaps D is TRBD1 or TRBD2 (5 bases each). CDR1 LGHDT and CDR2 YNNKEL come from the germline V gene (reference sequence). The CDR3 has 18 residues. V gave up 0 bases and J gave up 1 base, with 16 bases separating them. In nucleotides, the CDR3 is TGTGCCAGCAGCCAAGAACCCTTGAGGGGAACTTCCTACAATGAGCAGTTCTTC. Amino acids: CASSQEPLRGTSYNEQFF.

At least ten counts were recorded for this clonotype. V usage is TRBV11-2 and J usage is TRBJ2-1; D is perhaps TRBD2 (6 bases). V gave up 2 bases and J gave up 6 bases, with 11 bases separating them. This CDR3 has 14 residues. Germline V gene data show CDR1 as SGHAT and CDR2 as FQNNGV. The CDR3: CASSLIPGLNEQFF. The CDR3 DNA sequence: TGTGCCAGCAGCTTAATCCCGGGACTCAATGAGCAGTTCTTC.

At least ten counts were recorded for this clonotype. The rearrangement uses TRBV15 and TRBJ1-2; D call uncertain. The V and J ends lost 0 bases and 0 bases respectively, with 8 bases between them. The CDR3 sequence is 15 residues long. Germline CDR1 is LNHNV and CDR2 is YYDKDF (reference sequence). CDR3 in amino acids: CATSRDRQANYGYTF. The CDR3, as DNA: TGTGCCACCAGCAGAGATAGGCAAGCTAACTATGGCTACACCTTC.

This clonotype was observed at least ten times. V usage is TRBV5-1 and J usage is TRBJ1-1; no firm D call. Germline-derived CDR1 and CDR2 are SGHRS and YFSETQ. The CDR3 consists of 14 residues. V was clipped by 2 bases and J by 0 bases, with 8 bases between them. The CDR3 loop reads CASSFDGVNTEAFF. In DNA form, the CDR3 reads TGCGCCAGCAGCTTTGACGGGGTGAACACTGAAGCTTTCTTT.

This clonotype was detected many times. J is TRBJ1-5 and V is TRBV24-1; possibly TRBD1 for D (6 bases). In germline, CDR1 is KGHDR, CDR2 SFDVKD. CDR3 size: 13 residues. Trimming pared 9 bases from V and 4 bases from J, leaving 12 bases between. As DNA, the CDR3 is TGTGCCACCTCCGGAGGGGGAAATCAGCCCCAGCATTTT. Protein product: CATSGGGNQPQHF.

This clonotype was counted ten times or more. The chain has TRBV6-6 and TRBJ2-3; D unresolved. The V gene lost 6 bases and the J gene lost 1 base, with 14 bases spanning the gap. The length of the CDR3 is 15 residues. Germline CDR1 and CDR2: MNHNY and SVGAGI (reference sequence). The CDR3 nucleotides read TGTGCCAGCAGCCTAACTATGTTAGGCACAGATACGCAGTATTTT. This gives the protein CASSLTMLGTDTQYF.

This rearrangement joins TRBV4-2 to TRBJ2-1; 11 bases align to TRBD2. Trimming cost V 2 bases and J 6 bases; bases outside gene matches: 6. The CDR3 totals 16 residues. In germline, CDR1 is LGHNA, CDR2 YNFKEQ. The DNA of the CDR3 is TGTGCCAGCAGCCAAAGTAGCGGGAGGGCCATCAATGAGCAGTTCTTC. Its translation: CASSQSSGRAINEQFF.

The chain is built from TRBV24-1 and TRBJ2-3; perhaps TRBD2 as D (6 bases). Trimming left V 7 bases short and J 0 bases short, with 13 bases between. The germline CDR1 and CDR2 sequences are KGHDR and SFDVKD. CDR3 size: 15 residues. In nucleotides, the CDR3 is TGTGCCACCAGCCCTCCTAGCGATAGCACAGATACGCAGTATTTT. Its translation: CATSPPSDSTDTQYF.

This clonotype qualifies as medium-sized. The chain recombines TRBV12-3 or TRBV12-4 with TRBJ2-2, with TRBD2 matching over 12 bases. The V and J ends lost 6 bases and 4 bases, in that order; junction bases with no gene match: 6. The CDR3 is made up of 16 amino acids. CDR3 residues: CASRPGLAGITGELFF. As DNA, the CDR3 is TGTGCCAGCAGACCTGGACTAGCGGGAATCACCGGGGAGCTGTTTTTT.

This clonotype occurred many times. CDR3 sequence: CASSLASANYEQYF. The CDR3, as DNA: TGTGCCAGCAGCTTAGCTAGCGCGAACTACGAGCAGTACTTC. J is TRBJ2-7 and V is TRBV7-2; D may be TRBD2 (5 bases). This CDR3 has 14 residues. V lost 0 bases and J lost 3, with 9 bases in between. The germline V gene has CDR1 SGHTA and CDR2 FQGNSA.

This clonotype was counted ten times or more. The chain employs TRBV18 and TRBJ2-3, with 11 bases fitting TRBD2. Germline V lookup: CDR1 KGHSH, CDR2 LQKENI. The CDR3 is 16 residues long. Trimming took 5 bases from V and 0 from J; bases not matched to a gene: 4. The CDR3 here is CASSIRTSGSTDTQYF. CDR3 DNA: TGTGCCAGCTCAATTCGGACTAGCGGGAGCACAGATACGCAGTATTTT.

At least ten counts were recorded for this clonotype. The chain links TRBV5-4 to TRBJ2-1; TRBD2 might be the D (6 bases). This CDR3 is built from 14 residues. Germline V gene sequence: CDR1 SGHNT, CDR2 YYREEE (reference sequence). Trimming stripped 6 bases from V and 7 bases from J, with 17 bases between. This CDR3 is CASTTVGGWNEQFF. The DNA for the CDR3 is TGTGCCAGCACCACGGTGGGGGGTTGGAATGAGCAGTTCTTC. Full variable domain (rest looked up from reference TRBV5-4 and TRBJ2-1): ETGVTQSPTHLIKTRGQQVTLRCSSQSGHNTVSWYQQALGQGPQFIFQYYREEENGRGNFPPRFSGLQFPNYSSELNVNALELDDSALYLCASTTVGGWNEQFFGPGTRLTVL.

This clonotype was seen at least ten times. V and J are TRBV20-1 and TRBJ2-1; 8 bases agree with TRBD1. Germline V gene lookup returns CDR1 DFQATT and CDR2 SNEGSKA (reference sequence). V lost 6 bases and J lost 3; bases outside the gene matches: 7. This CDR3 comprises 14 residues. CDR3 nucleotides: TGCAGTGCAACGGACAGGGTGGACTACAATGAGCAGTTCTTC. Translating it yields CSATDRVDYNEQFF.

Ten or more counts support this clonotype. The chain employs TRBV6-1 and TRBJ1-1; 10 nucleotides align to TRBD1. The CDR3 spans 16 residues. Germline lookup yields CDR1 MNHNS and CDR2 SASEGT. V shed 8 bases and J 4 bases; nucleotides not matched to a gene: 13. The CDR3 bases are TGTGCCAGCTCGAACCCGGGACAGGGGAGAAGCACTGAAGCTTTCTTT. Residues: CASSNPGQGRSTEAFF.

The table lists this clonotype with many counts. The V gene is TRBV6-5, the J gene TRBJ2-7, with 7 nucleotides matching TRBD2. V was clipped by 5 bases and J by 0 bases; unmatched bases: 1. CDR3 length equals 13 residues. Germline V gives CDR1 MNHEY, CDR2 SVGAGI. Written as DNA, the CDR3 is TGTGCCAGCAGTCAGCGGGGCTCCTACGAGCAGTACTTC. Its translation: CASSQRGSYEQYF.

This clonotype ranks as medium-sized (0.01 to 0.1%). The gene calls are TRBV5-1 and TRBJ2-1; the match to TRBD2 covers 9 bases. The CDR3 runs to 16 residues. Germline lookup yields CDR1 SGHRS and CDR2 YFSETQ. Losses at the gene ends were 1 base for V and 7 bases for J; bases not matched to a gene: 9. Here the CDR3 reads CASSLPIAGEWNEQFF. CDR3 DNA sequence: TGCGCCAGCAGCTTGCCGATAGCGGGAGAGTGGAATGAGCAGTTCTTC. The complete variable domain, with remaining parts taken from reference TRBV5-1 and TRBJ2-1, reads KAGVTQTPRYLIKTRGQQVTLSCSPISGHRSVSWYQQTPGQGLQFLFEYFSETQRNKGNFPGRFSGRQFSNSRSEMNVSTLELGDSALYLCASSLPIAGEWNEQFFGPGTRLTVL.

This clonotype has at least ten counts. The chain couples TRBV20-1 to TRBJ2-5; D unclear. The CDR3 loop spans 11 amino acids. CDR1 and CDR2 from the germline V gene are DFQATT and SNEGSKA (reference sequence). V gave up 4 bases and J gave up 4 bases, with 7 bases separating them. CDR3 coding DNA: TGCAGTGCTAAGCTTGGAGAGACCCAGTACTTC. The encoded protein is CSAKLGETQYF.